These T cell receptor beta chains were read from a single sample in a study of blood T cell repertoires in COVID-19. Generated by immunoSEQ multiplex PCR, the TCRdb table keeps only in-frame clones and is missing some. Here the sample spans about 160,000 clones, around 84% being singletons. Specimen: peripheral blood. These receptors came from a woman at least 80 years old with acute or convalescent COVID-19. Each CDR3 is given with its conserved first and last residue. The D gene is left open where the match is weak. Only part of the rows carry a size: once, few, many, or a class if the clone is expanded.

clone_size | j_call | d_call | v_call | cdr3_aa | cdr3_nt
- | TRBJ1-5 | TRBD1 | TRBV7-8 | CASSLATGGIGQPQHF | TGTGCCAGCAGCTTAGCAACAGGGGGAATAGGGCAGCCCCAGCATTTT
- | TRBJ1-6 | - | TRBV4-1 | CASSQVVGAQNSPLHF | TGCGCCAGCAGCCAAGTCGTGGGGGCGCAGAATTCACCCCTCCACTTT
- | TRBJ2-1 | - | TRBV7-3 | CASSSPGGAHRNEQFF | TGTGCCAGCAGCTCCCCGGGCGGGGCCCACCGGAATGAGCAGTTCTTC
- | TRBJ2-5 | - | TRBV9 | CASSVGVQEETQYF | TGTGCCAGCAGCGTAGGTGTGCAGGAAGAGACCCAGTACTTC
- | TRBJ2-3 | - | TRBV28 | CASSFEVSGEGDTQYF | TGTGCCAGCAGTTTTGAGGTGTCGGGAGAAGGAGATACGCAGTATTTT
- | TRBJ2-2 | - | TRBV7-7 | CASSLGGSGELFF | TGTGCTAGCAGCTTAGGAGGGTCCGGGGAGCTGTTTTTT
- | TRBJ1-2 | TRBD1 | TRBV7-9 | CASRSPTGEYGYTF | TGTGCCAGCAGATCGCCGACAGGGGAGTATGGCTACACCTTC
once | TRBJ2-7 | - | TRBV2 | CASRSGLLGEQYF | TGTGCCAGCAGATCGGGACTCCTGGGAGAGCAGTACTTC
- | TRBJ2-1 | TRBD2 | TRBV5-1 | CASSSNRLAGVEQFF | TGCGCCAGCAGCTCCAACCGACTAGCGGGAGTTGAGCAGTTCTTC
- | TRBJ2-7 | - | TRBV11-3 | CASSFEHMAGTHAYEQYF | TGTGCCAGCAGCTTTGAGCATATGGCGGGAACCCATGCCTACGAGCAGTACTTC
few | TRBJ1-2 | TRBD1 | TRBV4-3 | CASSQGTGGGYGYTF | TGCGCCAGCAGCCAAGGGACAGGGGGGGGATATGGCTACACCTTC
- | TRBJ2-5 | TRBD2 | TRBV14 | CASSQNKGGRKETQYF | TGTGCCAGCAGCCAAAATAAAGGCGGGAGGAAAGAGACCCAGTACTTC
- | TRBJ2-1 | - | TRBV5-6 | CASSFLASEQFF | TGTGCCAGCAGCTTTCTTGCTAGTGAGCAGTTCTTC
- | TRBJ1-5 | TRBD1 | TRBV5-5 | CASSLGQGAWQPQHF | TGTGCCAGCAGCTTAGGCCAGGGGGCTTGGCAGCCCCAGCATTTT
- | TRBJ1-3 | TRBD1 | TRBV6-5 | CASSYSDRASGNTIYF | TGTGCCAGCAGTTACTCGGACAGGGCTTCTGGAAACACCATATATTTT
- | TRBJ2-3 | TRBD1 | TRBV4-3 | CASSQDVQGATDTQYF | TGCGCCAGCAGCCAAGATGTACAGGGGGCTACAGATACGCAGTATTTT
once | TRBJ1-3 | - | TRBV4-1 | CASSQDRFSGNTIYF | TGCGCCAGCAGCCAAGACAGGTTCTCTGGAAACACCATATATTTT
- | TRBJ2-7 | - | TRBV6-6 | CASSSGHQTYEQYF | TGTGCCAGCAGTTCGGGACATCAAACCTACGAGCAGTACTTC
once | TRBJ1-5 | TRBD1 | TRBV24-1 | CATSGGTGSYNQPQHF | TGTGCCACCAGTGGAGGGACAGGGAGTTACAATCAGCCCCAGCATTTT
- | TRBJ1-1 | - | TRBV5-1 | CASSSSRSSTEAFF | TGCGCCAGCAGCTCCTCAAGGAGTAGCACTGAAGCTTTCTTT
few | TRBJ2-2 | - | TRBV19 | CASSMGVTNTGELFF | TGTGCCAGTAGTATGGGCGTCACAAACACCGGGGAGCTGTTTTTT
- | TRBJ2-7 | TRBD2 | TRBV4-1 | CASSPQPGGGYEQYF | TGCGCCAGCAGCCCACAGCCGGGGGGTGGCTACGAGCAGTACTTC
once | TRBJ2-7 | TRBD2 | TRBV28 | CASRTSGSFGEQYF | TGTGCCAGCAGGACTAGCGGGAGTTTCGGCGAGCAGTACTTC
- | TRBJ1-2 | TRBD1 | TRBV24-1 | CATSDPRQGRSVAGYTF | TGTGCCACCAGTGATCCTCGACAGGGTAGATCCGTGGCTGGCTACACCTTC
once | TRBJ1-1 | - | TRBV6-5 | CASRNREGTEAFF | TGTGCCAGCAGAAACAGGGAGGGCACTGAAGCTTTCTTT
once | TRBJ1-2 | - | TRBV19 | CASSIGSGARYGYTF | TGTGCCAGTAGTATAGGATCAGGGGCGCGCTATGGCTACACCTTC
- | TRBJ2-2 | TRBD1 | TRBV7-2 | CASSLGTGARGELFF | TGTGCCAGCAGCTTAGGGACAGGAGCACGAGGGGAGCTGTTTTTT
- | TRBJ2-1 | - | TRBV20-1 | CSVTQGNEQFF | TGCAGTGTTACTCAGGGCAATGAGCAGTTCTTC
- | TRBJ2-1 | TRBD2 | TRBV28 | CASSLGLAGTEQFF | TGTGCCAGCAGCTTAGGACTAGCGGGAACCGAGCAGTTCTTC
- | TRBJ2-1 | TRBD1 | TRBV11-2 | CATAVTGGDEQFF | TGTGCCACCGCGGTGACAGGGGGCGATGAGCAGTTCTTC
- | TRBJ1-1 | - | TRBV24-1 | CATKGSGNTEAFF | TGTGCCACCAAGGGGTCAGGGAACACTGAAGCTTTCTTT
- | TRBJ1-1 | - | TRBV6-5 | CASSYRGGQNLVEAFF | TGTGCCAGCAGTTACCGGGGTGGCCAGAACCTAGTAGAAGCTTTCTTT